The 22 T cell receptor beta chains below come from one sample, sequenced in a study of T cells in localized non-small cell lung cancer. Produced via immunoSEQ multiplex PCR; TCRdb's table is partial and in-frame only. The repertoire holds about 82,000 clones, with over 70% as singletons. The starting material was PBMCs, obtained before any cancer treatment. All receptors derive from a man aged 35 to 69 with stage II squamous cell lung carcinoma.

The chain combines TRBV7-2 with TRBJ1-4, with D unresolved. This CDR3 contains 15 residues. Germline values: CDR1 SGHTA, CDR2 FQGNSA. Trimming took 3 bases from V and 3 from J, leaving 11 bases between them. The CDR3 protein is CASSFQAGANEKLFF. The DNA of the CDR3 is TGTGCCAGCAGCTTTCAAGCCGGAGCTAATGAAAAACTGTTTTTT.

The chain's CDR3 is CASTPSKGGYTF. The CDR3 DNA is TGTGCCAGCACCCCTTCGAAGGGAGGCTACACCTTC. V usage is TRBV2 and J usage is TRBJ1-2; D is unclear. The CDR3 contains 12 residues. V was shortened by 7 bases and J by 8 bases, with 14 bases between the two germline ends. Germline values: CDR1 SNHLY, CDR2 FYNNEI.

This rearrangement joins TRBV5-4 to TRBJ1-1; the D gene is possibly TRBD1 (5 bases). Trimming cost V 0 bases and J 7 bases, with 16 bases left between them. The CDR3 covers 15 residues. The germline V gene encodes CDR1 SGHNT and CDR2 YYREEE (reference sequence). The CDR3 protein is CASSLEYGAGSEAFF. CDR3 in DNA: TGTGCCAGCAGCTTGGAATATGGGGCGGGGAGTGAAGCTTTCTTT.

J is TRBJ1-1 and V is TRBV5-1, with D tentatively TRBD1 (6 bases). With 3 bases removed from V and 1 base from J, the gap between germline ends came to 13 bases. Germline V gene lookup returns CDR1 SGHRS and CDR2 YFSETQ. This CDR3 contains 15 residues. CDR3 in amino acids: CASSWAGQKNTEAFF. The CDR3 region has the DNA TGCGCCAGCAGCTGGGCGGGACAAAAGAACACTGAAGCTTTCTTT.

This sequence joins TRBV5-1 and TRBJ2-5, with no clear D. The CDR3 runs 13 residues. Per germline, CDR1 SGHRS and CDR2 YFSETQ. V lost 0 bases, J lost 4 bases, and 7 bases lay in between. The CDR3 nucleotides read TGCGCCAGCAGCTTGGTGCCGGGAGAGACCCAGTACTTC. Its translation: CASSLVPGETQYF.

The chain links TRBV11-3 to TRBJ1-1; 8 bases are a match to TRBD1. This CDR3 is built from 15 residues. The junction had 6 bases not matched to a gene; V was cut back by 5 bases and J by 1 base. In germline, CDR1 is SGHNT, CDR2 YENEEA. The CDR3 DNA reads as TGTGCCAGCAGCCTAGGCGGGACAGGGAACACTGAAGCTTTCTTT. Protein sequence: CASSLGGTGNTEAFF.

The rearrangement joins TRBV5-1 to TRBJ2-5; 8 bases align to TRBD1. The germline V gene encodes CDR1 SGHRS and CDR2 YFSETQ. V trimming: 2 bases; J trimming: 4 bases; junction bases outside the gene matches: 4. This CDR3 is 14 amino acids long. CDR3 in amino acids: CASSFGQGRETQYF. CDR3 sequence (DNA): TGCGCCAGCAGCTTTGGACAGGGAAGAGAGACCCAGTACTTC. Variable domain in full (rest from reference TRBV5-1 and TRBJ2-5): KAGVTQTPRYLIKTRGQQVTLSCSPISGHRSVSWYQQTPGQGLQFLFEYFSETQRNKGNFPGRFSGRQFSNSRSEMNVSTLELGDSALYLCASSFGQGRETQYFGPGTRLLVL.

The gene calls are TRBV18 and TRBJ2-7; D is unclear. The CDR3 totals 11 residues. Per germline, CDR1 KGHSH and CDR2 LQKENI. The V gene lost 3 bases and the J gene lost 5 bases, with 5 bases spanning the gap. The CDR3 sequence: CASSPGDEQYF. CDR3 nucleotide sequence: TGTGCCAGCTCACCTGGCGACGAGCAGTACTTC. The full variable domain, with the rest looked up from reference TRBV18 and TRBJ2-7, is NAGVMQNPRHLVRRRGQEARLRCSPMKGHSHVYWYRQLPEEGLKFMVYLQKENIIDESGMPKERFSAEFPKEGPSILRIQQVVRGDSAAYFCASSPGDEQYFGPGTRLTVT.

This clone was detected once. J is TRBJ2-7 and V is TRBV6-5; 7 bases are shared with TRBD1. Germline CDR1 is MNHEY and CDR2 is SVGAGI. This CDR3 comprises 13 residues. Unmatched junction bases numbered 11, after V lost 6 bases and J lost 9 bases. CDR3 nucleotide sequence: TGTGCCAGCAGCCCTAAGGACAGGTTCAGGCAGTACTTC. This encodes CASSPKDRFRQYF.

Here the CDR3 reads CASSSLAGGTQYF. The CDR3 DNA is TGTGCCAGCAGCTCCTTGGCAGGAGGGACCCAGTACTTC. The rearrangement joins TRBV7-2 to TRBJ2-5, with D perhaps TRBD2 (5 bases). The CDR3 spans 13 residues. Trimming cost V 4 bases and J 7 bases, with 13 bases left between them. The V gene's germline CDR1 is SGHTA and CDR2 FQGNSA.

The rearrangement links TRBV2 to TRBJ2-2; D is ambiguous. V gave up 5 bases and J gave up 7 bases, with 2 bases separating them. The CDR3 is 10 amino acids. Looked up from germline, CDR1 is SNHLY and CDR2 is FYNNEI. CDR3 nucleotides: TGTGCCAGCAGTTACGGGGAGCTGTTTTTT. Amino acid sequence: CASSYGELFF.

V usage is TRBV5-1 and J usage is TRBJ2-2, with 7 nucleotides matching TRBD1. Trimming at V came to 7 bases and at J to 4 bases, leaving 10 bases not matched to a gene. Germline V lookup: CDR1 SGHRS, CDR2 YFSETQ. The CDR3 extends over 15 amino acids. DNA of the CDR3: TGCGCCAGCCAGCAAGGGACAGAAGGCACCGGGGAGCTGTTTTTT. Encoded protein: CASQQGTEGTGELFF.

This clone has just a few counts. J is TRBJ1-5 and V is TRBV27, with a weak D call TRBD1 (5 bases). The CDR3 length is 16 residues. Trimming cost V 3 bases and J 3 bases, with 15 bases left between them. CDR1 and CDR2 (germline): MNHEY, SMNVEV (reference sequence). The CDR3 DNA sequence: TGTGCCAGCAGTTTGAAATTCGGGACGGTCAATCAGCCCCAGCATTTT. Translated, it gives CASSLKFGTVNQPQHF.

This clone has more than one count but fewer than ten. One end of the junction does not line up with germline, which may come from a read error. In DNA, the CDR3 is TGTGCCACCACAACAGGGGGTTTAATAAATTTT. Protein: CATTTGGLINF. The V and J genes are TRBV30 and TRBJ2-3; 8 nucleotides agree with TRBD1. CDR3 length: 11 amino acids. CDR1 GTSNPN and CDR2 SVGIG come from the germline V gene (reference sequence).

The J gene is TRBJ2-7, the V gene TRBV29-1; 8 nucleotides align to TRBD2. Germline-derived CDR1 and CDR2 are SQVTM and ANQGSEA. The CDR3 sequence is 13 residues long. V was pared by 3 bases and J by 2 bases, with 3 bases of the junction left unmatched. As DNA, the CDR3 is TGCAGCGTTGAGACTAGCGAACCCTACGAGCAGTACTTC. Amino acid sequence: CSVETSEPYEQYF.

This chain connects TRBV11-2 to TRBJ2-2; 8 bases match TRBD1. Per the germline V gene, CDR1 is SGHAT and CDR2 is FQNNGV. V was pared by 5 bases and J by 3 bases, with 5 bases of the junction left unmatched. The CDR3 has 15 residues. The CDR3 sequence is CASSRDRTHTGELFF. In DNA form, the CDR3 reads TGTGCCAGCAGCCGGGACAGGACCCACACCGGGGAGCTGTTTTTT.

This clone was detected only once. The V gene is TRBV7-2, the J gene TRBJ2-3; the D gene could be TRBD1 or TRBD2 (5 bases each). The CDR3 loop spans 16 amino acids. Germline-derived CDR1 and CDR2 are SGHTA and FQGNSA. Trimming shortened V by 0 bases and J by 4 bases, and 14 bases separated the two germline ends. The CDR3 DNA reads as TGTGCCAGCAGCTTAGCTTCCGGGACCGGGGCAGATACGCAGTATTTT. Translated, it gives CASSLASGTGADTQYF.

This chain joins TRBV19 and TRBJ1-5, with no clear D. Trimming removed 2 bases at V and 0 bases at J, with 5 bases between. Per germline, CDR1 LNHDA and CDR2 SQIVND (reference sequence). This CDR3 contains 14 residues. The chain's CDR3 is CASSIKDSNQPQHF. The CDR3 nucleotides are TGTGCCAGTAGTATAAAAGATAGCAATCAGCCCCAGCATTTT. The whole variable domain, filled in from reference TRBV19 and TRBJ1-5, reads DGGITQSPKYLFRKEGQNVTLSCEQNLNHDAMYWYRQDPGQGLRLIYYSQIVNDFQKGDIAEGYSVSREKKESFPLTVTSAQKNPTAFYLCASSIKDSNQPQHFGDGTRLSIL.

This chain uses TRBV13 with TRBJ2-1; 7 nucleotides match TRBD2. This CDR3 comprises 16 residues. With V trimmed by 2 bases and J by 0 bases, 4 bases remained unmatched. Per germline, CDR1 PRHDT and CDR2 FYEKMQ (reference sequence). CDR3 loop: CASSLNGGSSYNEQFF. The CDR3 DNA sequence: TGTGCCAGCAGCTTAAATGGCGGGAGCTCCTACAATGAGCAGTTCTTC.

This clone was counted a few times. J is TRBJ2-3 and V is TRBV11-3; the D gene is possibly TRBD1 (5 bases). The CDR3 spans 16 residues. The V end lost 1 base, the J end lost 0 bases, and 11 bases lay between the germline ends. Germline V lookup: CDR1 SGHNT, CDR2 YENEEA. The CDR3 is CASSLGQYSSTDTQYF. CDR3 coding DNA: TGTGCCAGCAGCTTAGGACAGTACTCTAGCACAGATACGCAGTATTTT.

This chain connects TRBV6-6 to TRBJ2-7; D call uncertain. This CDR3 spans 14 amino acids. From germline, CDR1 is MNHNY and CDR2 SVGAGI (reference sequence). Trimming removed 5 bases from V and 4 bases from J, with 15 bases in between. CDR3 nucleotides: TGTGCCAGCAGTGATGACATAACTTTGTACGAGCAGTACTTC. The encoded protein is CASSDDITLYEQYF.

The V call is TRBV5-4, the J call TRBJ2-1; possibly TRBD2 for D (6 bases). Trimming removed 6 bases at V and 5 bases at J, with 12 bases between. Germline loops: CDR1 SGHNT, CDR2 YYREEE (reference sequence). CDR3 length: 13 amino acids. In DNA, the CDR3 is TGTGCCAGCAATGGGATAGCGGACAATGAGCAGTTCTTC. Residues: CASNGIADNEQFF.